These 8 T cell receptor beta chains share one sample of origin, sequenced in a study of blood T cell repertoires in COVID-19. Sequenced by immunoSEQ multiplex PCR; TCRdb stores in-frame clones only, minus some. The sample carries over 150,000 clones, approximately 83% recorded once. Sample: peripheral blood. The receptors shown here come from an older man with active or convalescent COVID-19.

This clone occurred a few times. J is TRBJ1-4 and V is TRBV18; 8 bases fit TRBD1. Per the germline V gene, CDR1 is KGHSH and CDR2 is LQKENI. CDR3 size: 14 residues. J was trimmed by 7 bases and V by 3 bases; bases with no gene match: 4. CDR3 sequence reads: CASSPSGGGEKLFF. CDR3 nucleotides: TGTGCCAGCTCACCGTCAGGGGGCGGTGAAAAACTGTTTTTT.

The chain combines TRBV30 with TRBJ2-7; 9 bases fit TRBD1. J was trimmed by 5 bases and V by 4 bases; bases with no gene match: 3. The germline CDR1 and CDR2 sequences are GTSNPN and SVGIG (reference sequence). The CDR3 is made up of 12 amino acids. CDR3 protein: CAWTWTGDEQYF. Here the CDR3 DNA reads TGTGCCTGGACCTGGACAGGGGACGAGCAGTACTTC.

This CDR3 is CASSSTGGTAYGYTF. As DNA, the CDR3 is TGTGCCAGCAGCTCAACGGGCGGGACAGCCTATGGCTACACCTTC. The J gene is TRBJ1-2, the V gene TRBV9, with TRBD1 identical over 7 bases. The CDR3 consists of 15 residues. V was clipped by 4 bases and J by 4 bases; unmatched bases: 10. From germline, CDR1 is SGDLS and CDR2 YYNGEE.

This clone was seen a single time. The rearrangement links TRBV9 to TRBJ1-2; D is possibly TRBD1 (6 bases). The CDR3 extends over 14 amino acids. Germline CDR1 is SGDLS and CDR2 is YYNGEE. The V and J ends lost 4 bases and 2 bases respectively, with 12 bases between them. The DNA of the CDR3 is TGTGCCAGCAGCCCTGTGACAGGCAACTATGGCTACACCTTC. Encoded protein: CASSPVTGNYGYTF.

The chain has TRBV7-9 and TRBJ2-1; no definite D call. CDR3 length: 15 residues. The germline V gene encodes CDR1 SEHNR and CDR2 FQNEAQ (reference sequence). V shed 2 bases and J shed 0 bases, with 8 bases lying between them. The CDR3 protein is CASSLTESSYNEQFF. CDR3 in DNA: TGTGCCAGCAGCTTAACAGAGAGCTCCTACAATGAGCAGTTCTTC.

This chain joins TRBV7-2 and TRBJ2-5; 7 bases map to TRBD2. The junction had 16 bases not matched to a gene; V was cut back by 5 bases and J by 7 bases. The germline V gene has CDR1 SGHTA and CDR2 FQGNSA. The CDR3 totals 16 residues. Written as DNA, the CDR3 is TGTGCCAGCAGCCAACACTTGGGGGGGGTCGGTGGGACCCAGTACTTC. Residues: CASSQHLGGVGGTQYF.

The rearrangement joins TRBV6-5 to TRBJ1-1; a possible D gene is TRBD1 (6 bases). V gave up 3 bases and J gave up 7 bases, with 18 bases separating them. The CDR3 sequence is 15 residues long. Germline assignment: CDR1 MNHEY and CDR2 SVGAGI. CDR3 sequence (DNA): TGTGCCAGCAGTTATAGGGAGGGGGGCGCGATTGAAGCTTTCTTT. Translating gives CASSYREGGAIEAFF.

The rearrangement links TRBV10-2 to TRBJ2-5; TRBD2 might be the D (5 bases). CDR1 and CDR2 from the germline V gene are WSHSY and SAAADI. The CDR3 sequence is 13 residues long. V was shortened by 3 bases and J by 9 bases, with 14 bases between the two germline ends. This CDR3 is CASSEPAEVAQYF. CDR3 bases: TGCGCCAGCAGTGAACCAGCGGAAGTGGCCCAGTACTTC.